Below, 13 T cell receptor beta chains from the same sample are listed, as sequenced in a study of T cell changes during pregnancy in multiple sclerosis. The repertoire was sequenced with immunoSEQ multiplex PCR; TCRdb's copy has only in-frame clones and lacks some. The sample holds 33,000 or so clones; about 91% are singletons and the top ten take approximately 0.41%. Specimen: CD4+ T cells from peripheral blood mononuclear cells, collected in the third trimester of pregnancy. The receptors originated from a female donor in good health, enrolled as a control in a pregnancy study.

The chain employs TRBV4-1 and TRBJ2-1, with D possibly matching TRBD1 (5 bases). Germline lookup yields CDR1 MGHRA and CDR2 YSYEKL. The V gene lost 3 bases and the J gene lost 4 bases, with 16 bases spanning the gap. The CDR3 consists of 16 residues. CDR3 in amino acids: CASSQVDILSYNEQFF. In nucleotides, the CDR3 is TGCGCCAGCAGCCAGGTGGACATCCTTTCGTACAATGAGCAGTTCTTC.

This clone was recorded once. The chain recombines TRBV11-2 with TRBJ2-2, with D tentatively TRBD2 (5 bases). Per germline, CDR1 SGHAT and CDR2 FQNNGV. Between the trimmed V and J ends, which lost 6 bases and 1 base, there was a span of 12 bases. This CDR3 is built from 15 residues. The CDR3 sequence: CASRGSSLNTGELFF. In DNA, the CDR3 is TGTGCCAGCAGGGGGAGTAGCCTGAACACCGGGGAGCTGTTTTTT. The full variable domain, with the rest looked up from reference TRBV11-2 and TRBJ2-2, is EAGVAQSPRYKIIEKRQSVAFWCNPISGHATLYWYQQILGQGPKLLIQFQNNGVVDDSQLPKDRFSAERLKGVDSTLKIQPAKLEDSAVYLCASRGSSLNTGELFFGEGSRLTVL.

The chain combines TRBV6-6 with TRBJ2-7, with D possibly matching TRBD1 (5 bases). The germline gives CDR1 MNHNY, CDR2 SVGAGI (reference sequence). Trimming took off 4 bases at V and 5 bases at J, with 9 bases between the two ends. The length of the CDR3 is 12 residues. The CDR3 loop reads CASSSPTDEQYF. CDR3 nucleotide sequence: TGTGCCAGCAGTTCACCGACAGACGAGCAGTACTTC.

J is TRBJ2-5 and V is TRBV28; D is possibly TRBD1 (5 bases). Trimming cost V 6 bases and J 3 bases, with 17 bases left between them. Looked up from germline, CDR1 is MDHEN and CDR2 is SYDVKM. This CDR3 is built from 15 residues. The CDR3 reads CASRPRQGFKETQYF. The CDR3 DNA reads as TGTGCCAGCAGACCTCGCCAGGGATTTAAAGAGACCCAGTACTTC.

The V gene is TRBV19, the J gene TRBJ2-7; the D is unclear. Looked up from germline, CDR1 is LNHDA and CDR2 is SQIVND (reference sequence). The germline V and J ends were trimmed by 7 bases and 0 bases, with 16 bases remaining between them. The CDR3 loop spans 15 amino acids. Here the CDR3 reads CASTPPRGSSYEQYF. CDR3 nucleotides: TGTGCCAGTACCCCCCCCCGTGGCAGCTCCTACGAGCAGTACTTC. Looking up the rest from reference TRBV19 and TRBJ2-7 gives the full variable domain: DGGITQSPKYLFRKEGQNVTLSCEQNLNHDAMYWYRQDPGQGLRLIYYSQIVNDFQKGDIAEGYSVSREKKESFPLTVTSAQKNPTAFYLCASTPPRGSSYEQYFGPGTRLTVT.

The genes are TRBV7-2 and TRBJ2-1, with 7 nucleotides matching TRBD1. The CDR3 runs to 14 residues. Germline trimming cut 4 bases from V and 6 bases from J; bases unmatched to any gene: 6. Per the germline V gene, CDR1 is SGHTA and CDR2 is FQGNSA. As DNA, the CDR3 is TGTGCCAGCAGCTCGACCAACAGGGGCAATGAGCAGTTCTTC. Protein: CASSSTNRGNEQFF. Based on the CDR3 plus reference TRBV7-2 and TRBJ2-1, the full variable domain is GAGVSQSPSNKVTEKGKDVELRCDPISGHTALYWYRQSLGQGLEFLIYFQGNSAPDKSGLPSDRFSAERTGGSVSTLTIQRTQQEDSAVYLCASSSTNRGNEQFFGPGTRLTVL.

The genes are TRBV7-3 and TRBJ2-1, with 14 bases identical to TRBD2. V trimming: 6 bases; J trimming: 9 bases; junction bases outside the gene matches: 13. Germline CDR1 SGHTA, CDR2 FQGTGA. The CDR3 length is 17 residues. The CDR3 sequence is CASRAPTSGGAGGEQFF. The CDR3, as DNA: TGTGCCAGCAGGGCTCCGACTAGCGGGGGGGCTGGGGGTGAGCAGTTCTTC.

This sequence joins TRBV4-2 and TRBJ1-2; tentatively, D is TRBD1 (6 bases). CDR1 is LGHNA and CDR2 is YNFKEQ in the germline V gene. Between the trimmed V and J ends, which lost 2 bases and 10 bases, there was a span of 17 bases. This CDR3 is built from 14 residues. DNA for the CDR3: TGTGCCAGCAGCCAAAATAGGGGGGGGACGGTCTACACCTTC. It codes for CASSQNRGGTVYTF.

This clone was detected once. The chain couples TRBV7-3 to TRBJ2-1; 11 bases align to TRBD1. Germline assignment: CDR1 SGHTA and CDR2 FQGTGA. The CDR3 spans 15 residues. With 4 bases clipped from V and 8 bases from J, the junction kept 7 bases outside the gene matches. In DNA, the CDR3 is TGTGCCAGCAGCTCCGGGACAGGGGGTTTTCATGAGCAGTTCTTC. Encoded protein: CASSSGTGGFHEQFF.

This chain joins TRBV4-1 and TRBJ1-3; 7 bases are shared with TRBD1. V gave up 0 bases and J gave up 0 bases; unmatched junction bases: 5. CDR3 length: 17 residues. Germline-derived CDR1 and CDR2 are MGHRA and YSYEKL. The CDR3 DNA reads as TGCGCCAGCAGCCAAGATAAGGGGGCGTTCTCTGGAAACACCATATATTTT. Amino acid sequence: CASSQDKGAFSGNTIYF.

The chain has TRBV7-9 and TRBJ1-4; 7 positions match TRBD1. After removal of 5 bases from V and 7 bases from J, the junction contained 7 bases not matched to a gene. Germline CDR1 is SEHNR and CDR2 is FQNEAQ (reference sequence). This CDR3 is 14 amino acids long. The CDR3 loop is CASSPGTVAEKLFF. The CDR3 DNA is TGTGCCAGCAGCCCCGGGACAGTCGCTGAAAAACTGTTTTTT.

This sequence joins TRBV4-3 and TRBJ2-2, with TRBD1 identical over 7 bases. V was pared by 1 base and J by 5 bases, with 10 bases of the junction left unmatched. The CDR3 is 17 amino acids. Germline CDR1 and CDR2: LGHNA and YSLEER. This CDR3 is CASSQGVRQGRTGELFF. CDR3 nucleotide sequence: TGCGCCAGCAGCCAAGGCGTACGACAGGGCCGTACCGGGGAGCTGTTTTTT.

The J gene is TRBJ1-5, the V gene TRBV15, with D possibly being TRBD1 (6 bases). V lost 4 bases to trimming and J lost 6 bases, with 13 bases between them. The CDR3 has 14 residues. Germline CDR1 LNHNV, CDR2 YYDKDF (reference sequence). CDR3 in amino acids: CATSTWGRGQPQHF. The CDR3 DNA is TGTGCCACCAGCACATGGGGGCGCGGTCAGCCCCAGCATTTT.